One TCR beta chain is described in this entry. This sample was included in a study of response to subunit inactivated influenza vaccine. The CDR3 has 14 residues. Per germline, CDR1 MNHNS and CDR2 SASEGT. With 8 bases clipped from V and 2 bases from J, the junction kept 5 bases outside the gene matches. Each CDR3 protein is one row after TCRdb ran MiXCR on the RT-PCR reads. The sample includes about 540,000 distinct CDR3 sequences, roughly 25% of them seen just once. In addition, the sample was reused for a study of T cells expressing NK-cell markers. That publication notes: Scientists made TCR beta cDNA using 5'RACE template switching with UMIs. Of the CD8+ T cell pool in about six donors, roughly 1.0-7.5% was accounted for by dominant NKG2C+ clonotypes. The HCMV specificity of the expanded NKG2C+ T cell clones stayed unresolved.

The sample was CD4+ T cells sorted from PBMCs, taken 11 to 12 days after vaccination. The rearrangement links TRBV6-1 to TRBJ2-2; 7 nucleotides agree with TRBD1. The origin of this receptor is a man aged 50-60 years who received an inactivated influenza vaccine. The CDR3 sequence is CASLRQGNTGELFF. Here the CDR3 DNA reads TGTGCCAGCCTTCGACAGGGCAACACCGGGGAGCTGTTTTTT.